This TCR beta chain was retrieved from a study of cytomegalovirus exposure and HLA in healthy donors. Trimming at V came to 3 bases and at J to 4 bases, leaving 7 bases not matched to a gene. Per the germline V gene, CDR1 is MDHEN and CDR2 is SYDVKM. CDR3 length: 16 amino acids. PCR primers comprised 60 Vbeta and 13 Jbeta primers. Sequenced by immunoSEQ multiplex PCR; TCRdb stores in-frame clones only, minus some. The data show approximately 130,000 clones, approximately 85% seen once. This sequence was found in a woman aged 25 to 45 in good health and CMV-seropositive. The chain employs TRBV28 and TRBJ2-3; 10 bases line up with TRBD2. The source material was PBMCs. The CDR3 loop reads CASSFSSGRGADTQYF. CDR3 DNA sequence: TGTGCCAGCAGTTTCTCAAGCGGGAGGGGGGCAGATACGCAGTATTTT.